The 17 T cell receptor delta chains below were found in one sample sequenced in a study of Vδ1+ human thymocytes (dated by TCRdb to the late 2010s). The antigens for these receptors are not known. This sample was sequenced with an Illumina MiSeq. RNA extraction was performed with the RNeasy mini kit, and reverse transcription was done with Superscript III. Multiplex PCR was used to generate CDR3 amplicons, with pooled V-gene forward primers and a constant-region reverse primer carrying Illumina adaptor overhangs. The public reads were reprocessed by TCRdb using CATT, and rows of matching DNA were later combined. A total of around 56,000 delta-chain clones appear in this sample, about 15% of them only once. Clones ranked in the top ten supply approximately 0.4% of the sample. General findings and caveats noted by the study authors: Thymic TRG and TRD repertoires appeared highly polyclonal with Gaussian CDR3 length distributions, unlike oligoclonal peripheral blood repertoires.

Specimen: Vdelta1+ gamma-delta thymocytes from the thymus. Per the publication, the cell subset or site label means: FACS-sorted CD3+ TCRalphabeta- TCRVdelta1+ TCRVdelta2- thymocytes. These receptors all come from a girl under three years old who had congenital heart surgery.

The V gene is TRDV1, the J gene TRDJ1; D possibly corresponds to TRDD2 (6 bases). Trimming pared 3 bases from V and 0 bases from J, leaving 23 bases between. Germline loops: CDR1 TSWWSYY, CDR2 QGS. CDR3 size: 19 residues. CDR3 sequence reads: CALGDPPPTPSVHTDKLIF. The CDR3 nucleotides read TGTGCTCTTGGGGACCCTCCTCCTACCCCCTCTGTCCACACCGATAAACTCATCTTT.

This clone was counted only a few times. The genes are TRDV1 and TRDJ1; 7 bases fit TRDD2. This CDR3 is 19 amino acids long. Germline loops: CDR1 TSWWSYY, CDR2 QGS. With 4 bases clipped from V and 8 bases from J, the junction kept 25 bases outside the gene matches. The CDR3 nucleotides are TGTGCTCTTGGGGTCCCTACAGGGCCTTCCTTCGAACTTACGAACAAACTCATCTTT. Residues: CALGVPTGPSFELTNKLIF.

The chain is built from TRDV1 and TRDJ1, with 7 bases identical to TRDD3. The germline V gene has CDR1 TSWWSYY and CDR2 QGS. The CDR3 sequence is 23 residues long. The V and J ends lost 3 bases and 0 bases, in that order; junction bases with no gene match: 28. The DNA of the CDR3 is TGTGCTCTTGGGGACATCAAGGCCTTGCTAGCACCTACTGGGGCAGCGTACACCGATAAACTCATCTTT. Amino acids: CALGDIKALLAPTGAAYTDKLIF.

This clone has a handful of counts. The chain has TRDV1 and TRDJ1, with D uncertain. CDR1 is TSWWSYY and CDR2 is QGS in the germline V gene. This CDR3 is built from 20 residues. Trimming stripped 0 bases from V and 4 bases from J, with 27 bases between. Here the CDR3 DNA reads TGTGCTCTTGGGGAACTGAAGGTTGTCGGCTCCCGGCTGCGCATCGATAAACTCATCTTT. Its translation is CALGELKVVGSRLRIDKLIF.

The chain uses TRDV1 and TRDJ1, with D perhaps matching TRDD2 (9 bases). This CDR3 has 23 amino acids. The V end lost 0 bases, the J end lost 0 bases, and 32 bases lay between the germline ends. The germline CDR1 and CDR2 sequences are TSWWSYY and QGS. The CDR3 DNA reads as TGTGCTCTTGGGGAACTCCCCCTTCCTACGTCAACTGGGGGCCACGAGTACACCGATAAACTCATCTTT. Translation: CALGELPLPTSTGGHEYTDKLIF.

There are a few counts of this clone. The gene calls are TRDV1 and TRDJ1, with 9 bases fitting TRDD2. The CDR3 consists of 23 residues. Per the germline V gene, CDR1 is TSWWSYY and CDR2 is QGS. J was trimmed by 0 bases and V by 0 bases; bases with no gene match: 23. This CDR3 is CALGELPSYEIWVIPLYTDKLIF. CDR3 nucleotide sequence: TGTGCTCTTGGGGAACTCCCTTCCTACGAAATTTGGGTGATACCCTTGTACACCGATAAACTCATCTTT.

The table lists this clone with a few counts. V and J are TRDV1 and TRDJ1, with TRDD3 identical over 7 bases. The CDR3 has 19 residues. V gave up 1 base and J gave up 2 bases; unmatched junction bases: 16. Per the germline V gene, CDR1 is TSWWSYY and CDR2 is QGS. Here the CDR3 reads CALGEPSLSLPGDTDKLIF. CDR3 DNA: TGTGCTCTTGGGGAACCCTCCCTATCGCTCCCGGGGGATACCGATAAACTCATCTTT.

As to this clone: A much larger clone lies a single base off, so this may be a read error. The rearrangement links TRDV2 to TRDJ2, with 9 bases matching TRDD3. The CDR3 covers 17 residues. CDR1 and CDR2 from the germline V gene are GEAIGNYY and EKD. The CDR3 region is CACNTVGDKKWAAQLFF. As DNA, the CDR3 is TGTGCCTGTAACACCGTGGGGGATAAAAAGTGGGCAGCACAACTCTTCTTT.

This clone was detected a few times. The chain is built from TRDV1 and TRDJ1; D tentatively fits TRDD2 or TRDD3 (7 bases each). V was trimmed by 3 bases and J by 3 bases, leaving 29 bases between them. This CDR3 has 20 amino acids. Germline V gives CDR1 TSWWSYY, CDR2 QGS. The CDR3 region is CALGDLPLFLSGDKADKLIF. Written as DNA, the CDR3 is TGTGCTCTTGGGGACTTACCGCTCTTCCTATCTGGGGATAAGGCCGATAAACTCATCTTT.

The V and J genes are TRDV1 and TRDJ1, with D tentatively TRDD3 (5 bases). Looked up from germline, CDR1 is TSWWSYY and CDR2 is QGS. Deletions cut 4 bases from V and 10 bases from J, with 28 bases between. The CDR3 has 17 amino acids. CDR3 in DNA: TGTGCTCTTGGGGGGGACCCGGGACTACCCGCCCGACTGGCACTCATCTTT. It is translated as CALGGDPGLPARLALIF.

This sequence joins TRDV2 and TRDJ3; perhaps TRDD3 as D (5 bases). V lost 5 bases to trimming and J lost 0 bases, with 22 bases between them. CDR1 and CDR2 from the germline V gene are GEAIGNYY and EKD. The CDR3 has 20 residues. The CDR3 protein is CACGGTGGLRSSWDTRQMFF. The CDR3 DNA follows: TGTGCCTGTGGCGGGACGGGGGGTCTCAGGAGCTCCTGGGACACCCGACAGATGTTTTTC.

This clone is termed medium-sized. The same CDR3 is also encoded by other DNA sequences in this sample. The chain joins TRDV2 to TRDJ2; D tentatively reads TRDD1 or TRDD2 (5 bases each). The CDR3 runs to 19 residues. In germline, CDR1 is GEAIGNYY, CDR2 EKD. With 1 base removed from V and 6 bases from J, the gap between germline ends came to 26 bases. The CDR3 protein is CACDTPTSEAPIVSAQLFF. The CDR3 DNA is TGTGCCTGTGACACGCCGACTTCCGAGGCCCCCATAGTGTCAGCACAACTCTTCTTT.

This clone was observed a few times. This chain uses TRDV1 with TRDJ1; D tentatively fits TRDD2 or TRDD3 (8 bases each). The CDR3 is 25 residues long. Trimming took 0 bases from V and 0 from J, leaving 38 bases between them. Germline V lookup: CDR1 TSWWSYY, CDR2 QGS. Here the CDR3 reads CALGELRGASYADWGSQPDTDKLIF. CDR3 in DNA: TGTGCTCTTGGGGAACTGCGCGGGGCTTCCTACGCAGACTGGGGGTCTCAACCCGACACCGATAAACTCATCTTT.

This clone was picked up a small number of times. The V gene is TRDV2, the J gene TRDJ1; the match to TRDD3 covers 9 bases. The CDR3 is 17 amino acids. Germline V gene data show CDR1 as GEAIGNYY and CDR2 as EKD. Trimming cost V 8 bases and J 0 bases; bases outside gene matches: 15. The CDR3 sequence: CASNLLGDAGDTDKLIF. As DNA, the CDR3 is TGTGCCTCCAACTTACTGGGGGACGCTGGGGACACCGATAAACTCATCTTT.

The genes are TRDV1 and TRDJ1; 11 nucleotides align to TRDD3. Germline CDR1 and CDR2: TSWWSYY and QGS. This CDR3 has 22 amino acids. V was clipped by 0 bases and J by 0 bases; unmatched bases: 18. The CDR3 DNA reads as TGTGCTCTTGGGGAACTGGAGTCTGTTCTACTGGGGGATAGAGCATACACCGATAAACTCATCTTT. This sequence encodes CALGELESVLLGDRAYTDKLIF.

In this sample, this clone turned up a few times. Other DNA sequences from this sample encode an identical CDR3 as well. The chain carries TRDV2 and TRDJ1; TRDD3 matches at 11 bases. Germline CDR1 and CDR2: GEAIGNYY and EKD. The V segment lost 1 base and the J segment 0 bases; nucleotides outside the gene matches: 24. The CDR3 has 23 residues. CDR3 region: CACDTGGWGIRKKVPQYTDKLIF. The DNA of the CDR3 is TGTGCCTGTGACACTGGAGGTTGGGGGATACGCAAGAAAGTCCCACAGTACACCGATAAACTCATCTTT.

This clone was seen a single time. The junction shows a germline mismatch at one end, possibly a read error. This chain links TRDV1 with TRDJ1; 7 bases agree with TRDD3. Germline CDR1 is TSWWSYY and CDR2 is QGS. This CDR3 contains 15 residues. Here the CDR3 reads CALGGSPLYTDKLIF. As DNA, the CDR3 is TGTGCTCTAGGGGGATCTCCCCTGTACACCGATAAACTCATCTTT.